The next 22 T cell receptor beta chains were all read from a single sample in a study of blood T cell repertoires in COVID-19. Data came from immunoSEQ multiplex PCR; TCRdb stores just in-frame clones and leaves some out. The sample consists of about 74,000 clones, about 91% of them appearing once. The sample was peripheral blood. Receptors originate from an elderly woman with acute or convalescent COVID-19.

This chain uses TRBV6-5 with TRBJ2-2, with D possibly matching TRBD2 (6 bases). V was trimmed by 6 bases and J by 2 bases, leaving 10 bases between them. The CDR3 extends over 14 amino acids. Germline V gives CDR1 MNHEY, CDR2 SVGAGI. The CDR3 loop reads CASRAGTNTGELFF. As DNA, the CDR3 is TGTGCCAGCAGAGCCGGGACTAACACCGGGGAGCTGTTTTTT.

The CDR3 spells CASSMDPTGDEQFF. The CDR3 DNA is TGTGCCAGCAGTATGGACCCTACGGGAGATGAGCAGTTCTTC. J is TRBJ2-1 and V is TRBV2; a possible D gene is TRBD2 (6 bases). CDR1 is SNHLY and CDR2 is FYNNEI in the germline V gene. The CDR3 loop spans 14 amino acids. The V and J ends lost 5 bases and 8 bases respectively, with 16 bases between them.

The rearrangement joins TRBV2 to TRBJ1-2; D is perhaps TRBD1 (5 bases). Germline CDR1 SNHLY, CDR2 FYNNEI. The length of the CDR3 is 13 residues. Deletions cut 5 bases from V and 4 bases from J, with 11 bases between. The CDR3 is CASSSEQGYGYTF. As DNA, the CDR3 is TGTGCCAGCAGTTCCGAGCAGGGCTATGGCTACACCTTC.

As DNA, the CDR3 is TGTGCCAGCAGCCCCGGGACTAGCGCAGATACGCAGTATTTT. Residues: CASSPGTSADTQYF. This chain links TRBV5-4 with TRBJ2-3, with 10 bases matching TRBD2. V shed 4 bases and J 4 bases; nucleotides not matched to a gene: 3. The CDR3 contains 14 residues. The germline V gene encodes CDR1 SGHNT and CDR2 YYREEE (reference sequence).

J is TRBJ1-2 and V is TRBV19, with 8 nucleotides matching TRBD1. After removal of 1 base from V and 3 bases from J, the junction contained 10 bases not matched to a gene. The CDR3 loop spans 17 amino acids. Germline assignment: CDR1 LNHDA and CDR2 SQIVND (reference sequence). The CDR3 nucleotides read TGTGCCAGTAGTATAGCGGCGACAGGGGCCCATGACTATGGCTACACCTTC. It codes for CASSIAATGAHDYGYTF.

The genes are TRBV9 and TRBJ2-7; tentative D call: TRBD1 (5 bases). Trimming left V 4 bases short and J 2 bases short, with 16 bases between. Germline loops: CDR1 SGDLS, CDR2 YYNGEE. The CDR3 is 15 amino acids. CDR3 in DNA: TGTGCCAGCAGCACGGACATCGATGGCACCTACGAGCAGTACTTC. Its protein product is CASSTDIDGTYEQYF.

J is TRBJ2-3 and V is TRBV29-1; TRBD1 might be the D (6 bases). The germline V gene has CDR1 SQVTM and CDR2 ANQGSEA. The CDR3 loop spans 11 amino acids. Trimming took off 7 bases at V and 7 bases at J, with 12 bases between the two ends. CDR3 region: CSAGQQNTQYF. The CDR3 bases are TGCAGCGCCGGACAGCAAAATACGCAGTATTTT.

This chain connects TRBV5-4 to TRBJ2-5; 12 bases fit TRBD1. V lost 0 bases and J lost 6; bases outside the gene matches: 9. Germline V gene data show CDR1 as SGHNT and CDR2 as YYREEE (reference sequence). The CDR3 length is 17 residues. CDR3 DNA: TGTGCCAGCAGCTTGGCCAGTCCGGGACAGGGGGCACAGACCCAGTACTTC. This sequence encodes CASSLASPGQGAQTQYF.

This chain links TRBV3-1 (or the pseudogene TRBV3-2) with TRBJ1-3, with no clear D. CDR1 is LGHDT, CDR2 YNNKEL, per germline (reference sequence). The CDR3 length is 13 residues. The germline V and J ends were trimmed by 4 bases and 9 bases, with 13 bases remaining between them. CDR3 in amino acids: CASSRPPGSTIYF. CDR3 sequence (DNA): TGTGCCAGCAGCCGCCCGCCTGGGAGCACCATATATTTT.

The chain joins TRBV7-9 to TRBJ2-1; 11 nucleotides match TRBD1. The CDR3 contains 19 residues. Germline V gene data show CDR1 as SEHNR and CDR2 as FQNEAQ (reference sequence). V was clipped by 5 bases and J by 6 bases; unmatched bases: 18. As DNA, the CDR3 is TGTGCCAGCAGCACGTACAGGCCAAGGGGACAGGGGGAGGCCAATGAGCAGTTCTTC. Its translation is CASSTYRPRGQGEANEQFF.

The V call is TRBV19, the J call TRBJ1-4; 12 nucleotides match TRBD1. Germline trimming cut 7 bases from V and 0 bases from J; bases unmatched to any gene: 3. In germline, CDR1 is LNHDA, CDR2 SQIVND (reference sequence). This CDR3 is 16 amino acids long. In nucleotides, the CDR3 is TGTGCCAGTAAGGGACAGGGGGCCTCAACTAATGAAAAACTGTTTTTT. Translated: CASKGQGASTNEKLFF.

As DNA, the CDR3 is TGTGCCAGCAGCTTATGGCGGGGGAGGAACACCGGGGAGCTGTTTTTT. Its protein is CASSLWRGRNTGELFF. This chain uses TRBV11-1 with TRBJ2-2; 7 bases are a match to TRBD2. The V and J ends lost 2 bases and 1 base, in that order; junction bases with no gene match: 4. The CDR3 contains 16 residues. The V gene's germline CDR1 is SGHAT and CDR2 FQDESV (reference sequence). Full variable domain (outside the CDR3, taken from reference TRBV11-1 and TRBJ2-2): EAEVAQSPRYKITEKSQAVAFWCDPISGHATLYWYRQILGQGPELLVQFQDESVVDDSQLPKDRFSAERLKGVDSTLKIQPAELGDSAMYLCASSLWRGRNTGELFFGEGSRLTVL.

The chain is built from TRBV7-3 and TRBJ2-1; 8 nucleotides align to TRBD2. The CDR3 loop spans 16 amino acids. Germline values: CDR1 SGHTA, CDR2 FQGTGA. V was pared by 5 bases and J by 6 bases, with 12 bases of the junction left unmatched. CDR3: CASSPPPGGPFNEQFF. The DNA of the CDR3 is TGTGCCAGCAGCCCCCCTCCGGGGGGGCCTTTCAATGAGCAGTTCTTC.

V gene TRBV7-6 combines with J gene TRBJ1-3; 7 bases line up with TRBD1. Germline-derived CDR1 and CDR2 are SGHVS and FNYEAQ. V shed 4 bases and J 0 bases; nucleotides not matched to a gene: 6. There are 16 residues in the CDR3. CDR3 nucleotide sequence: TGTGCCAGCAGCTCCTATCGGGACAGCTCTGGAAACACCATATATTTT. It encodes CASSSYRDSSGNTIYF.

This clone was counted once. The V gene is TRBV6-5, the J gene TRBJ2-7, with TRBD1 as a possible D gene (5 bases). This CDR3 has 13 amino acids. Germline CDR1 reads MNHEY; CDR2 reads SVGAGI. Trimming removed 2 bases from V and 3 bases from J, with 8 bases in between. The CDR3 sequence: CASSYAQDYEQYF. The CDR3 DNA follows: TGTGCCAGCAGTTACGCACAGGACTACGAGCAGTACTTC.

The CDR3 sequence: CASSDVTGPNSPLHF. The CDR3 bases are TGTGCCAGCAGCGATGTCACAGGGCCTAATTCACCCCTCCACTTT. This chain links TRBV9 with TRBJ1-6, with D possibly being TRBD1 (6 bases). The CDR3 has 15 amino acids. The germline V gene encodes CDR1 SGDLS and CDR2 YYNGEE. The ends were cut back, 3 bases at V and 6 bases at J, with 13 bases in the middle.

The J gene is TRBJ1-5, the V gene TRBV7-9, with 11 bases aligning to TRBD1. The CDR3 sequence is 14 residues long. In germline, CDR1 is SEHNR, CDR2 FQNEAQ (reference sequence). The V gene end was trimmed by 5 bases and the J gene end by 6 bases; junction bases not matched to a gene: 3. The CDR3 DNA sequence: TGTGCCAGCAGCCCAGGACAGGGGGCTCAGCCCCAGCATTTT. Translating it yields CASSPGQGAQPQHF. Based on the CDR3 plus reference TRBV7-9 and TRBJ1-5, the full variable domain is DTGVSQNPRHKITKRGQNVTFRCDPISEHNRLYWYRQTLGQGPEFLTYFQNEAQLEKSRLLSDRFSAERPKGSFSTLEIQRTEQGDSAMYLCASSPGQGAQPQHFGDGTRLSIL.

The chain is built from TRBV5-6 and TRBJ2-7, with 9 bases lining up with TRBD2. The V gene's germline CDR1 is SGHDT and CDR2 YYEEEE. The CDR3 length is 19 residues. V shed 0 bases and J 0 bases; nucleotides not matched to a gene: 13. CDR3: CASSLGPSGTSFSSYEQYF. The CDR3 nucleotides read TGTGCCAGCAGCTTGGGGCCCTCCGGGACTAGCTTTAGCTCCTACGAGCAGTACTTC. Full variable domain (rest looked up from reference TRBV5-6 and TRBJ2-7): DAGVTQSPTHLIKTRGQQVTLRCSPKSGHDTVSWYQQALGQGPQFIFQYYEEEERQRGNFPDRFSGHQFPNYSSELNVNALLLGDSALYLCASSLGPSGTSFSSYEQYFGPGTRLTVT.

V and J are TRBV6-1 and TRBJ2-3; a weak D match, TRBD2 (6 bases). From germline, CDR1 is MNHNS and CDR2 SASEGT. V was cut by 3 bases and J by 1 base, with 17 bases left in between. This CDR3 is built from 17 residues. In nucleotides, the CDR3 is TGTGCCAGCAGTGAGGGTGGACCCGGGAGTGGCACAGATACGCAGTATTTT. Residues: CASSEGGPGSGTDTQYF.

The CDR3 sequence is CASSRTQGGDYEQYF. As DNA, the CDR3 is TGTGCCAGCAGCCGAACGCAGGGAGGAGACTACGAGCAGTACTTC. The rearrangement links TRBV3-1 (or the pseudogene TRBV3-2) to TRBJ2-7; tentatively, D is TRBD2 (6 bases). This CDR3 is 15 amino acids long. V lost 4 bases to trimming and J lost 3 bases, with 16 bases between them. Germline V CDR1 and CDR2: LGHDT, YNNKEL (reference sequence).

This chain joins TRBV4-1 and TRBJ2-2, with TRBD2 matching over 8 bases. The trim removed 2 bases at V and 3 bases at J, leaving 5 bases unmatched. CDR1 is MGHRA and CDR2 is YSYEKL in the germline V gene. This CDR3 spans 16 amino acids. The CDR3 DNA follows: TGCGCCAGCAGCCAACGGACTAGCTCGGACACCGGGGAGCTGTTTTTT. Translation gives CASSQRTSSDTGELFF.

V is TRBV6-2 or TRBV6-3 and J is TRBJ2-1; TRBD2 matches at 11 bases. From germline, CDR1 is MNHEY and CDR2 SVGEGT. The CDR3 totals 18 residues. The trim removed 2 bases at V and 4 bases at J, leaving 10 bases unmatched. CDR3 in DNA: TGTGCCAGCAGTTACCCCTCAGGACTAGCGGGTTTTTACAATGAGCAGTTCTTC. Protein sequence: CASSYPSGLAGFYNEQFF.